This TCR beta chain originates from a study of control samples from healthy donors and cancer patients. Sequenced by immunoSEQ multiplex PCR; TCRdb stores in-frame clones only, minus some. Of about 190,000 clones listed, roughly nine tenths are singletons. The germline gives CDR1 MNHEY, CDR2 SVGAGI. V shed 6 bases, J shed 5 bases, and the junction held 9 bases outside the gene matches. CDR3 size: 15 residues. This clone was picked up a small number of times. Sequenced input: blood. V is TRBV6-5 and J is TRBJ2-3; 9 positions match TRBD2. The receptor comes from a man aged 25-40 years in good health. DNA of the CDR3: TGTGCCAGCAGGCGTCTGGCGGGGGGGCAAGATACGCAGTATTTT. The encoded protein is CASRRLAGGQDTQYF.